These T cell receptor beta chains were read from a single sample in a study of T cells in Graves' hyperthyroidism and ophthalmopathy. TCRdb analysed the multiplex PCR reads with MiXCR anew, one entry per CDR3 protein. The repertoire has 400,000 to 500,000 distinct CDR3 sequences, approximately 15% of them found once; the top ten carry about 13%. Input material: blood. The receptor set was obtained from a man aged 18 to 30 with Graves' ophthalmopathy. Both conserved end residues are part of each CDR3. Each record gives: V gene, D gene, J gene, clone size, CDR3 protein, CDR3 DNA. The D gene is left open where the match is weak. Expanded clones get a size class; other rows say once, few or many, or leave the size out.

V: TRBV7-3
D: NA
J: TRBJ2-3
size: NA
CDR3: CASSLTGAGTDTQYF
DNA: TGTGCCAGCAGCTTAACGGGGGCCGGCACAGATACGCAGTATTTT

V: TRBV9
D: NA
J: TRBJ2-1
size: few
CDR3: CASSVGESPHNEQFF
DNA: TGTGCCAGCAGCGTAGGGGAGAGCCCCCACAATGAGCAGTTCTTC

V: TRBV7-8
D: NA
J: TRBJ2-7
size: many
CDR3: CASSLDRIDYEQYF
DNA: TGTGCCAGCAGCTTGGACAGAATAGACTACGAGCAGTACTTC

V: TRBV9
D: NA
J: TRBJ2-1
size: NA
CDR3: CASSFLGLRYNEQFF
DNA: TGTGCCAGCAGCTTTTTGGGACTTAGGTACAATGAGCAGTTCTTC

V: TRBV6-1
D: TRBD2
J: TRBJ2-1
size: many
CDR3: CASTASGILEQFF
DNA: TGTGCCAGCACCGCTAGCGGGATTCTTGAGCAGTTCTTC

V: TRBV27
D: NA
J: TRBJ1-1
size: many
CDR3: CASTTGQFNTEAFF
DNA: TGTGCCAGCACGACCGGACAGTTTAACACTGAAGCTTTCTTT

V: TRBV6-1
D: NA
J: TRBJ2-7
size: many
CDR3: CASSPAHLGSTYEQYF
DNA: TGTGCCAGCAGTCCCGCCCATCTTGGTTCGACCTACGAGCAGTACTTC

V: TRBV10-3
D: NA
J: TRBJ2-3
size: few
CDR3: CATEDSLNTDTQYF
DNA: TGTGCCACCGAGGACAGCCTCAACACAGATACGCAGTATTTT

V: TRBV7-9
D: NA
J: TRBJ2-7
size: NA
CDR3: CASSLIDSTYEQYF
DNA: TGTGCCAGCAGCTTAATTGACAGCACCTACGAGCAGTACTTC

V: TRBV6-5
D: NA
J: TRBJ1-6
size: few
CDR3: CASSYSTPFTNGSPLHF
DNA: TGTGCCAGCAGTTACTCTACTCCCTTCACCAATGGTTCACCCCTCCACTTT

V: TRBV19
D: NA
J: TRBJ1-3
size: NA
CDR3: CASSIAADSGNTIYF
DNA: TGTGCCAGTAGTATAGCGGCTGACTCTGGAAACACCATATATTTT

V: TRBV2
D: NA
J: TRBJ1-4
size: many
CDR3: CASSEIVRPEKLFF
DNA: TGTGCCAGCAGTGAAATCGTCCGACCCGAAAAACTGTTTTTT

V: TRBV7-2
D: TRBD2
J: TRBJ2-7
size: NA
CDR3: CASSLSLAGGSSYEQYF
DNA: TGTGCCAGCAGCTTAAGCCTAGCGGGGGGCAGCTCCTACGAGCAGTACTTC

V: TRBV20-1
D: NA
J: TRBJ1-4
size: many
CDR3: CSARDFRRDEKLFF
DNA: TGCAGTGCTAGAGATTTTCGACGGGATGAAAAACTGTTTTTT

V: TRBV18
D: NA
J: TRBJ1-1
size: many
CDR3: CASSPPLNTEAFF
DNA: TGTGCCAGCTCACCACCGTTGAACACTGAAGCTTTCTTT

V: TRBV9
D: NA
J: TRBJ2-7
size: many
CDR3: CASSALTGEGEQYF
DNA: TGTGCCAGCAGCGCCCTGACAGGGGAGGGCGAGCAGTACTTC

V: TRBV7-2
D: TRBD1
J: TRBJ1-2
size: NA
CDR3: CASSVLGTGTYGYTF
DNA: TGTGCCAGCAGCGTCCTCGGGACAGGGACCTATGGCTACACCTTC

V: TRBV4-1
D: NA
J: TRBJ2-2
size: NA
CDR3: CASSQQRDTGELFF
DNA: TGCGCCAGCAGCCAACAGCGGGACACCGGGGAGCTGTTTTTT

V: TRBV19
D: NA
J: TRBJ1-2
size: many
CDR3: CASSMIGGGYYGYTF
DNA: TGTGCCAGTAGTATGATCGGGGGCGGATACTATGGCTACACCTTC

V: TRBV9
D: TRBD2
J: TRBJ2-7
size: few
CDR3: CASSVQPGGGDYEQYF
DNA: TGTGCCAGCAGCGTACAACCGGGGGGGGGGGACTACGAGCAGTACTTC

V: TRBV29-1
D: TRBD1
J: TRBJ1-1
size: many
CDR3: CSVWTGGRTEAFF
DNA: TGCAGCGTCTGGACAGGGGGGAGGACTGAAGCTTTCTTT

V: TRBV11-2
D: TRBD2
J: TRBJ2-7
size: many
CDR3: CASSPSGGVYEQYF
DNA: TGTGCCAGCAGCCCTAGCGGGGGCGTCTACGAGCAGTACTTC

V: TRBV9
D: NA
J: TRBJ1-5
size: many
CDR3: CASSPGTHSNQPQHF
DNA: TGTGCCAGCAGCCCAGGGACACATAGCAATCAGCCCCAGCATTTT

V: TRBV3-1
D: NA
J: TRBJ1-5
size: many
CDR3: CASSPQWDQPQHF
DNA: TGTGCCAGCAGCCCTCAGTGGGACCAGCCCCAGCATTTT

V: TRBV25-1
D: NA
J: TRBJ2-7
size: many
CDR3: CASSGTAGEQYF
DNA: TGTGCCAGCAGTGGAACAGCGGGCGAGCAGTACTTC

V: TRBV3-1
D: TRBD1
J: TRBJ1-4
size: many
CDR3: CASSPHGQAKKLFF
DNA: TGTGCCAGCAGCCCACATGGACAGGCGAAAAAACTGTTTTTT

V: TRBV12-3/TRBV12-4
D: NA
J: TRBJ2-3
size: many
CDR3: CASSFRRRYDTQYF
DNA: TGTGCCAGCAGTTTCCGGCGGAGGTACGATACGCAGTATTTT

V: TRBV18
D: TRBD2
J: TRBJ2-5
size: many
CDR3: CASSPILAGEETQYF
DNA: TGTGCCAGCTCACCAATACTAGCGGGAGAGGAGACCCAGTACTTC

V: TRBV9
D: NA
J: TRBJ1-2
size: many
CDR3: CASSVGNYGYTF
DNA: TGTGCCAGCAGTGTTGGAAACTATGGCTACACCTTC

V: TRBV6-5
D: NA
J: TRBJ2-3
size: many
CDR3: CASSYSATDTQYF
DNA: TGTGCCAGCAGTTACAGTGCCACAGATACGCAGTATTTT

V: TRBV7-9
D: NA
J: TRBJ2-1
size: few
CDR3: CASSLDGAPVQFF
DNA: TGTGCCAGCAGCTTAGATGGGGCGCCGGTGCAGTTCTTC

V: TRBV10-2
D: NA
J: TRBJ2-1
size: NA
CDR3: CAAGPTLRMDEQFF
DNA: TGCGCAGCAGGGCCTACCCTTCGTATGGATGAGCAGTTCTTC

V: TRBV20-1
D: TRBD2
J: TRBJ2-2
size: NA
CDR3: CSARVAGGRNTGELFF
DNA: TGCAGTGCTAGAGTAGCGGGGGGAAGGAACACCGGGGAGCTGTTTTTT

V: TRBV12-3/TRBV12-4
D: NA
J: TRBJ2-7
size: NA
CDR3: CASSSWGAEQYF
DNA: TGTGCCAGCAGTAGTTGGGGAGCCGAGCAGTACTTC

V: TRBV7-2
D: NA
J: TRBJ2-7
size: many
CDR3: CASSLGGGLPYEQYF
DNA: TGTGCCAGCAGCTTAGGGGGGGGGCTACCTTACGAGCAGTACTTC

V: TRBV4-1
D: TRBD2
J: TRBJ2-7
size: NA
CDR3: CASSLGLGGYEQYF
DNA: TGCGCCAGCAGCCTGGGACTAGGGGGTTACGAGCAGTACTTC

V: TRBV12-3/TRBV12-4
D: NA
J: TRBJ1-2
size: few
CDR3: CASTPSRVTGYTF
DNA: TGTGCCAGCACCCCGAGTAGGGTGACTGGCTACACCTTC

V: TRBV9
D: TRBD2
J: TRBJ2-3
size: few
CDR3: CASSTGLAGGITDTQYF
DNA: TGTGCCAGCAGCACGGGACTAGCGGGAGGAATCACAGATACGCAGTATTTT

V: TRBV14
D: TRBD1
J: TRBJ2-7
size: NA
CDR3: CASSSTIQPGQGWAYEQYF
DNA: TGTGCCAGCAGCTCTACAATCCAGCCGGGACAGGGTTGGGCCTACGAGCAGTACTTC

V: TRBV27
D: TRBD2
J: TRBJ2-5
size: few
CDR3: CASSLSLAGGTQYF
DNA: TGTGCCAGCAGTTTATCGCTAGCGGGGGGGACCCAGTACTTC